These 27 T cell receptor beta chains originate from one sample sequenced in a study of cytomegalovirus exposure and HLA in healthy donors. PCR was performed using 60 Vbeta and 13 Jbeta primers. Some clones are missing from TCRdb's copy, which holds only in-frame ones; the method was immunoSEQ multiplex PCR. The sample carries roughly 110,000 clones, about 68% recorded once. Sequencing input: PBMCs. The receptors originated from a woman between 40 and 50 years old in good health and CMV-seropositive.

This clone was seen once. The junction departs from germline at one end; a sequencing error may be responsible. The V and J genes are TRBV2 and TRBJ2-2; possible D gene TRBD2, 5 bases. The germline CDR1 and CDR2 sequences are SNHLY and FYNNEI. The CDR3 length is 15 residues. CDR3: CASREATSGTGELFF. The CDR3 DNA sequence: TGTGCCAGCAGGGAAGCAACAAGCGGAACCGGGGAGCTGTTTTTT.

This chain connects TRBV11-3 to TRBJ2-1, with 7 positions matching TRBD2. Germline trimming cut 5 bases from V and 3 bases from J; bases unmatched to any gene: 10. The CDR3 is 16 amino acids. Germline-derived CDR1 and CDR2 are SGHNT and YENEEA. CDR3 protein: CASSLGGTGIYNEQFF. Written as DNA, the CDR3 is TGTGCCAGCAGCCTGGGGGGGACCGGAATCTACAATGAGCAGTTCTTC.

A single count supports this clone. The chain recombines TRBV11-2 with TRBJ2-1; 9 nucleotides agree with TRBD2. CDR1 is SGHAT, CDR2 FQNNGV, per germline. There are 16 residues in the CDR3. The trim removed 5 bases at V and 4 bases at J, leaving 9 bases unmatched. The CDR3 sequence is CASSLQPSGVYNEQFF. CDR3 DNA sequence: TGTGCCAGCAGCCTACAACCTAGCGGGGTTTACAATGAGCAGTTCTTC.

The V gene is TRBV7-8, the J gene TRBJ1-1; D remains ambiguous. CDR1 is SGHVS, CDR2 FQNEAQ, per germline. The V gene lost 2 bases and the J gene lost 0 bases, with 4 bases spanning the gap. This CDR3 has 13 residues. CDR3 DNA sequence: TGTGCCAGCAGCTTATATGTGAACACTGAAGCTTTCTTT. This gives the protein CASSLYVNTEAFF.

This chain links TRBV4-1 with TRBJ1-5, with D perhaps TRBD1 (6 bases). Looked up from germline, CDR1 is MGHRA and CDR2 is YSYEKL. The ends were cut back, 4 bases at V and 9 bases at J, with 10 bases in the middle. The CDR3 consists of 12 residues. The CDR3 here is CASSPLQGPQHF. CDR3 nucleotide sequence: TGCGCCAGCAGCCCACTACAGGGGCCCCAGCATTTT.

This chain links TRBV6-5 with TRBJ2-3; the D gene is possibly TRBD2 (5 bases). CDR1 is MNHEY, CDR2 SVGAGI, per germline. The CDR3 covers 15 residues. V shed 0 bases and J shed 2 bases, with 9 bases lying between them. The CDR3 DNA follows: TGTGCCAGCAGTTACTCAACGGGGAACACAGATACGCAGTATTTT. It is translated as CASSYSTGNTDTQYF.

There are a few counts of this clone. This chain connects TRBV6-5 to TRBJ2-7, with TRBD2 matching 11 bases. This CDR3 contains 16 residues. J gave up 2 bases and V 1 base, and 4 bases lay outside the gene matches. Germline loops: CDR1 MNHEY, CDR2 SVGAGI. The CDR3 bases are TGTGCCAGCAGTTACTTCCTAGCGGGAGGCACCTACGAGCAGTACTTC. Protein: CASSYFLAGGTYEQYF.

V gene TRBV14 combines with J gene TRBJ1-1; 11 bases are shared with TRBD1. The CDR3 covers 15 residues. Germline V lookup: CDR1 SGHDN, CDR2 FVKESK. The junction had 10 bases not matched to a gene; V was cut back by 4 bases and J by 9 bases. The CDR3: CASSPSGTGGFQAFF. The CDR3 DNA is TGTGCCAGCAGCCCTTCCGGGACAGGGGGTTTTCAAGCTTTCTTT.

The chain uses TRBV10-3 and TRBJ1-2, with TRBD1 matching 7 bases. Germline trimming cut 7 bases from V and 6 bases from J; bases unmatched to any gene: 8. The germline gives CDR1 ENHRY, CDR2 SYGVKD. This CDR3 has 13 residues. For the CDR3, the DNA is TGTGCCATCAACCCTACAGGGGCGGATGGCTACACCTTC. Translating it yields CAINPTGADGYTF.

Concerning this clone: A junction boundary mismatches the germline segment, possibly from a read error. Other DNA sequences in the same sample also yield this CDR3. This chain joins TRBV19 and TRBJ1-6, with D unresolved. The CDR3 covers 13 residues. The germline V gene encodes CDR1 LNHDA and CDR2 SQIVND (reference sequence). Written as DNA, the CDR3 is TGCGCCAGTAGTATATCTGTTAATTCACCCCTCCACTTT. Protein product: CASSISVNSPLHF. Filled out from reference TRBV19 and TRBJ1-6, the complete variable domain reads DGGITQSPKYLFRKEGQNVTLSCEQNLNHDAMYWYRQDPGQGLRLIYYSQIVNDFQKGDIAEGYSVSREKKESFPLTVTSAQKNPTAFYLCASSISVNSPLHFGNGTRLTVT.

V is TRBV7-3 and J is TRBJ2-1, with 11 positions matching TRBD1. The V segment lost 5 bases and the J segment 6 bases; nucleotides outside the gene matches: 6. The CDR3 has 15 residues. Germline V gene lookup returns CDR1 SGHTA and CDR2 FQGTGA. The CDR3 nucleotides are TGTGCCAGCAGCCCCCTCGGACAGGGGGCCAATGAGCAGTTCTTC. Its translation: CASSPLGQGANEQFF.

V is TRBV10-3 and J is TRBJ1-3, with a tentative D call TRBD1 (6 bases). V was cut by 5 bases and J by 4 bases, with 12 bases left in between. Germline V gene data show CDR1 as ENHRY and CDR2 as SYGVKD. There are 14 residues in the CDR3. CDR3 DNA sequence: TGTGCCATCAGTACAGGGCCGGAGGGAAACACCATATATTTT. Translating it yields CAISTGPEGNTIYF.

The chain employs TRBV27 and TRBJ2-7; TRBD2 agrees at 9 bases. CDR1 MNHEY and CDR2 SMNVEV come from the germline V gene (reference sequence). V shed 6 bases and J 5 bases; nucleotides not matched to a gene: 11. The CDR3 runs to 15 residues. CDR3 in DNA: TGTGCCAGCAGGTTCCTTAGCGGGAGATCCCACGAGCAGTACTTC. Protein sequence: CASRFLSGRSHEQYF.

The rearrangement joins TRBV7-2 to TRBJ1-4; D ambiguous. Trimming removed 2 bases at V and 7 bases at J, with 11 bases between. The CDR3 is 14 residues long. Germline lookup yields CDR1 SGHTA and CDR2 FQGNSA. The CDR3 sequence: CASSLQALGEKLFF. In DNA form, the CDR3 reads TGTGCCAGCAGCTTACAGGCCCTGGGTGAAAAACTGTTTTTT.

The CDR3 region is CASSPQGNDGYTF. For the CDR3, the DNA is TGTGCCAGCAGCCCACAGGGGAACGACGGCTACACCTTC. The V call is TRBV6-1, the J call TRBJ1-2; 7 bases fit TRBD1. This CDR3 spans 13 amino acids. The germline CDR1 and CDR2 sequences are MNHNS and SASEGT. V lost 6 bases and J lost 8; bases outside the gene matches: 9.

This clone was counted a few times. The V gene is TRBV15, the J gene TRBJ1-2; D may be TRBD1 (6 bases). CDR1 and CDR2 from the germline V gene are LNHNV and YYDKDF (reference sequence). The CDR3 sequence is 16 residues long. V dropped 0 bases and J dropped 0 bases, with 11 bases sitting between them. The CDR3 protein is CATSRDYRVSNYGYTF. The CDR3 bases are TGTGCCACCAGCAGAGATTACAGGGTTTCTAACTATGGCTACACCTTC.

The CDR3 nucleotides are TGTGCCAGCAGCGGACTAGCTCACTCCTACAATGAGCAGTTCTTC. Amino acids: CASSGLAHSYNEQFF. The rearrangement links TRBV5-4 to TRBJ2-1, with TRBD2 identical over 8 bases. V was clipped by 4 bases and J by 0 bases; unmatched bases: 3. The CDR3 sequence is 15 residues long. Looked up from germline, CDR1 is SGHNT and CDR2 is YYREEE (reference sequence).

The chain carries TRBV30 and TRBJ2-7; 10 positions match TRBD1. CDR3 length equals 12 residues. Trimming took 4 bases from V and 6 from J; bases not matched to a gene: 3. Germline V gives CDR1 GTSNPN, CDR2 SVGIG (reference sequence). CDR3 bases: TGTGCCTGGATGACAGGGGGCCCCGAGCAGTACTTC. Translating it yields CAWMTGGPEQYF.

For the CDR3, the DNA is TGCGCCAGCAGCCGACCTAACTCCCTTGCGGGAGGCTACAATGAGCAGTTCTTC. It codes for CASSRPNSLAGGYNEQFF. The chain recombines TRBV5-1 with TRBJ2-1, with TRBD2 matching 8 bases. The CDR3 is 18 residues long. Germline CDR1 is SGHRS and CDR2 is YFSETQ. J was trimmed by 3 bases and V by 4 bases; bases with no gene match: 15.

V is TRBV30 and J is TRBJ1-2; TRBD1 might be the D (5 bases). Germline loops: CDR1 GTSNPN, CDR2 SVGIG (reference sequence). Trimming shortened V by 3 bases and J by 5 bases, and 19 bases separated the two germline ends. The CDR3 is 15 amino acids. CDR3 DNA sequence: TGTGCCTGGAGACCCTTCGACAGTGCCACTTATGGCTACACCTTC. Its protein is CAWRPFDSATYGYTF.

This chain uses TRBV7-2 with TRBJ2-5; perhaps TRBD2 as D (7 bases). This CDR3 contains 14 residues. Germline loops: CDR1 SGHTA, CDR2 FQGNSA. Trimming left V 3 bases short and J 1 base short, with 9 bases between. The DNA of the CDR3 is TGTGCCAGCAGCTTCGCGGGGGCCCAAGAGACCCAGTACTTC. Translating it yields CASSFAGAQETQYF.

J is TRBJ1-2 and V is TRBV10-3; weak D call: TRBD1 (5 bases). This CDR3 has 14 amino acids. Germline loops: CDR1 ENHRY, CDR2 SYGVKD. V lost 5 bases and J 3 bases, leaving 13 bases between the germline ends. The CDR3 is CAISFQGEDYGYTF. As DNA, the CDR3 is TGTGCCATCAGTTTTCAAGGGGAGGACTATGGCTACACCTTC.

For the CDR3, the DNA is TGTGCCTGGACTAAGGACAGGGCGGTGAGGGGCACCGGGGAGCTGTTTTTT. Encoded protein: CAWTKDRAVRGTGELFF. The rearrangement joins TRBV30 to TRBJ2-2, with TRBD1 identical over 8 bases. In germline, CDR1 is GTSNPN, CDR2 SVGIG (reference sequence). The CDR3 contains 17 residues. V was clipped by 4 bases and J by 4 bases; unmatched bases: 14.

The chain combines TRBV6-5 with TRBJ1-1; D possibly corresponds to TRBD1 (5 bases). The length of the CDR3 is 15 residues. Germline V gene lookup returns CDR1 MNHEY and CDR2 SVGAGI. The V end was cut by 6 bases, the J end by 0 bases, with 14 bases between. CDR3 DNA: TGTGCCAGCAGAAACAGGTTTCGAATGAACACTGAAGCTTTCTTT. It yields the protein CASRNRFRMNTEAFF.

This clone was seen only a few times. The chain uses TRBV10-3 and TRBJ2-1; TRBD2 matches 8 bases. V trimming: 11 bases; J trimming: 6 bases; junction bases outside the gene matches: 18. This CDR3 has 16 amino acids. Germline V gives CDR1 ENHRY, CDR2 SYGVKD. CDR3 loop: CAVWAGVAGFGNEQFF. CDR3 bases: TGTGCCGTATGGGCGGGGGTAGCGGGATTTGGCAATGAGCAGTTCTTC.

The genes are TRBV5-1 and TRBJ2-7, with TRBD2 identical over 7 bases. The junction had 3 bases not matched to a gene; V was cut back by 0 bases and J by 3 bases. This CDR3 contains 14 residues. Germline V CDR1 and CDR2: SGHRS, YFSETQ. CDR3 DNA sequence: TGCGCCAGCAGCTTGGTGGGACTACTCTACGAGCAGTACTTC. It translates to CASSLVGLLYEQYF.

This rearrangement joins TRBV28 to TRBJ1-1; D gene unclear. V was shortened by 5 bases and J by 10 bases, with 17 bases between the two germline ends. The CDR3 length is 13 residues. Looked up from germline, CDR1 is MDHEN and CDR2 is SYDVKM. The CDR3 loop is CASSPTVLNGAFF. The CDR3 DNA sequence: TGTGCCAGCAGTCCCACGGTCCTTAATGGAGCTTTCTTT.